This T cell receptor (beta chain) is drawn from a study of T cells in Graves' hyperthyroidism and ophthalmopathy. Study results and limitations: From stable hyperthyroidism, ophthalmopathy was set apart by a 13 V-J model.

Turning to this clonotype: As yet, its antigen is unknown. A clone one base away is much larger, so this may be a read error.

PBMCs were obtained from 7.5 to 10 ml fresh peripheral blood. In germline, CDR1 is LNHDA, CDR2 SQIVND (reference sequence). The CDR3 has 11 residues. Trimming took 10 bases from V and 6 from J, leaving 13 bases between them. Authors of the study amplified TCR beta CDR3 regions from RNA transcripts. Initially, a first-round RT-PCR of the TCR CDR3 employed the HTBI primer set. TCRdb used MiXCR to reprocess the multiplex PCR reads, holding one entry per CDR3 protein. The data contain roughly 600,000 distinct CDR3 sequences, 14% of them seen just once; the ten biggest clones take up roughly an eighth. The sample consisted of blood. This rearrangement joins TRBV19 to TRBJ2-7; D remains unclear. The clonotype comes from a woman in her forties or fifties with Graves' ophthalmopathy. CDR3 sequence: CAKPLEVEQYF. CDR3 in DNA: TGTGCCAAACCCCTCGAGGTCGAGCAGTACTTC. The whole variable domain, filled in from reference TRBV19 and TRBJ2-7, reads DGGITQSPKYLFRKEGQNVTLSCEQNLNHDAMYWYRQDPGQGLRLIYYSQIVNDFQKGDIAEGYSVSREKKESFPLTVTSAQKNPTAFYLCAKPLEVEQYFGPGTRLTVT.